What follows are 26 T cell receptor beta chains derived from one specimen sequenced in a study of T-cell reconstitution after alpha-beta-depleted transplantation in children. A library of TCRbeta sequences, prepared with unique molecular identifiers, was generated. In TCRdb, the PCR reads were re-called with MiXCR into one record per CDR3 protein. The sample yields under 850,000 distinct CDR3 sequences, approximately 14% seen once. The sample in question was PBMCs, obtained before TCRalphabeta/CD19-depleted stem cell transplant. The receptors stem from a girl aged 2 to 10 with congenital amegakaryocytic thrombocytopenia, due to receive a stem cell transplant.

This clonotype appeared a few times. The chain is built from TRBV11-2 and TRBJ2-3; 10 positions match TRBD2. This CDR3 comprises 15 residues. Germline V gives CDR1 SGHAT, CDR2 FQNNGV. The J segment lost 6 bases and the V segment lost 2 bases, leaving 5 bases of the junction unmatched. The CDR3 sequence is CASSLRGSGGDTQYF. CDR3 coding DNA: TGTGCCAGCAGCTTACGGGGTAGCGGGGGGGATACGCAGTATTTT.

Regarding this clonotype: A much larger clone differs from this one at a single base, so this may be a read error. V and J are TRBV5-1 and TRBJ2-2; D might be TRBD2 (5 bases). Germline CDR1 SGHRS, CDR2 YFSETQ. CDR3 length: 13 amino acids. The CDR3 DNA reads TGCGCCAGCACACCGGCGAACACCGGGGAGCCGTTTTTT. As protein: CASTPANTGEPFF.

In this sample, this clonotype turned up a few times. The chain joins TRBV5-1 to TRBJ2-5; tentatively, D is TRBD2 (6 bases). The CDR3 length is 14 residues. The germline V and J ends were trimmed by 1 base and 5 bases, with 12 bases remaining between them. From germline, CDR1 is SGHRS and CDR2 YFSETQ. CDR3 loop: CASSLRDWGETQYF. CDR3 nucleotides: TGCGCCAGCAGCTTGCGGGACTGGGGTGAGACCCAGTACTTC.

V is TRBV4-1 and J is TRBJ2-3; 7 bases are shared with TRBD2. This CDR3 is built from 13 residues. J gave up 6 bases and V 1 base, and 1 base lay outside the gene matches. From germline, CDR1 is MGHRA and CDR2 YSYEKL. CDR3 region: CASSQGEGDTQYF. The DNA of the CDR3 is TGCGCCAGCAGCCAAGGGGAGGGTGATACGCAGTATTTT.

On this clonotype itself: This may be a read error: a much more frequent sequence differs by one nucleotide. The chain recombines TRBV28 with TRBJ1-1; unclear D gene. This CDR3 region has 16 residues. Looked up from germline, CDR1 is MDHEN and CDR2 is SYDVKM. CDR3 coding DNA: TGTGCCAGCAGTTTAAGTAACAGTGCTGCGAACACTGAATCTTTCTTT. This translates into CASSLSNSAANTESFF.

This chain links TRBV5-1 with TRBJ1-1; D gene ambiguous. The CDR3 covers 15 residues. The ends were cut back, 4 bases at V and 1 base at J, with 14 bases in the middle. The germline CDR1 and CDR2 sequences are SGHRS and YFSETQ. The CDR3 DNA is TGCGCCAGCAGCCAAACTTCCGGGCAGAACACTGAAGCTTTCTTT. Translation: CASSQTSGQNTEAFF.

This clonotype was seen ten or more times. The rearrangement uses TRBV29-1 and TRBJ2-2, with D tentatively TRBD2 (5 bases). Germline assignment: CDR1 SQVTM and CDR2 ANQGSEA. CDR3 size: 13 residues. V dropped 6 bases and J dropped 6 bases, with 14 bases sitting between them. The CDR3 DNA follows: TGCAGCGTCCTATGGACGGGGTCCGGGGAGCTGTTTTTT. Encoded protein: CSVLWTGSGELFF.

This clonotype turned up a few times. V gene TRBV29-1 combines with J gene TRBJ2-7; 14 nucleotides line up with TRBD2. Germline lookup yields CDR1 SQVTM and CDR2 ANQGSEA. V shed 1 base and J 4 bases; nucleotides not matched to a gene: 6. CDR3 size: 16 residues. The CDR3 loop is CSVEGAGTSGRYEQYF. The CDR3, as DNA: TGCAGCGTTGAAGGAGCGGGGACTAGCGGGAGATACGAGCAGTACTTC.

This rearrangement joins TRBV5-6 to TRBJ2-3; 8 bases line up with TRBD2. Germline lookup yields CDR1 SGHDT and CDR2 YYEEEE. V was pared by 1 base and J by 4 bases, with 5 bases of the junction left unmatched. This CDR3 comprises 15 residues. CDR3 sequence reads: CASSLTSGAADTQYF. Here the CDR3 DNA reads TGTGCCAGCAGCTTGACTAGCGGAGCGGCAGATACGCAGTATTTT.

J is TRBJ2-3 and V is TRBV28; D unresolved. CDR1 and CDR2 (germline): MDHEN, SYDVKM. The V end was cut by 3 bases, the J end by 3 bases, with 10 bases between. CDR3 size: 14 residues. The chain's CDR3 is CASSFVQRTDTQYF. CDR3 nucleotide sequence: TGTGCCAGCAGTTTTGTTCAGAGAACAGATACGCAGTATTTT. The entire variable domain, with the rest obtained from reference TRBV28 and TRBJ2-3, is as follows: DVKVTQSSRYLVKRTGEKVFLECVQDMDHENMFWYRQDPGLGLRLIYFSYDVKMKEKGDIPEGYSVSREKKERFSLILESASTNQTSMYLCASSFVQRTDTQYFGPGTRLTVL.

The rearrangement links TRBV25-1 to TRBJ2-7; 8 bases agree with TRBD1. This CDR3 is 13 amino acids long. Germline V gene sequence: CDR1 MGHDK, CDR2 SYGVNS. Trimming at V came to 8 bases and at J to 2 bases, leaving 5 bases not matched to a gene. CDR3 residues: CASATGATYEQYF. The CDR3, as DNA: TGTGCCAGCGCGACAGGGGCGACCTACGAGCAGTACTTC.

This clonotype was counted ten times or more. CDR3 nucleotide sequence: TGTGCCAGCAGTTTCGGAACGGGAGCACATGAGCAGTTCTTC. Its translation is CASSFGTGAHEQFF. The V and J genes are TRBV12-3 or TRBV12-4 and TRBJ2-1, with a tentative D call TRBD2 (6 bases). This CDR3 has 14 amino acids. Trimming took off 3 bases at V and 8 bases at J, with 14 bases between the two ends.

This clonotype was counted at least ten times. V usage is TRBV20-1 and J usage is TRBJ2-2; 10 bases agree with TRBD2. This CDR3 comprises 15 residues. From germline, CDR1 is DFQATT and CDR2 SNEGSKA (reference sequence). Losses at the gene ends were 6 bases for V and 2 bases for J; bases not matched to a gene: 6. The CDR3 DNA sequence: TGCAGTGCGCCAAGCGGGAGGGACAACACCGGGGAGCTGTTTTTT. Translating it yields CSAPSGRDNTGELFF.

The table lists this clonotype with a few counts. Here the CDR3 reads CSVVGRLAETQYF. Written as DNA, the CDR3 is TGCAGCGTTGTGGGACGACTAGCGGAGACCCAGTACTTC. The V and J genes are TRBV29-1 and TRBJ2-5; TRBD2 matches 8 bases. Germline values: CDR1 SQVTM, CDR2 ANQGSEA. V was clipped by 4 bases and J by 5 bases; unmatched bases: 6. CDR3 length equals 13 residues.

This clonotype was detected a few times. V is TRBV7-9 and J is TRBJ2-7, with D perhaps TRBD1 or TRBD2 (5 bases each). From germline, CDR1 is SEHNR and CDR2 FQNEAQ (reference sequence). Trimming removed 5 bases at V and 7 bases at J, with 24 bases between. The CDR3 is made up of 16 amino acids. CDR3 in amino acids: CASSHPLGAGYKEQYF. CDR3 nucleotides: TGTGCCAGCAGCCATCCCCTCGGGGCCGGGTATAAGGAGCAGTACTTC.

This chain uses TRBV20-1 with TRBJ2-7, with a possible D match to TRBD2 (6 bases). Trimming took off 4 bases at V and 1 base at J, with 11 bases between the two ends. This CDR3 is built from 13 residues. Germline loops: CDR1 DFQATT, CDR2 SNEGSKA (reference sequence). The CDR3, as DNA: TGCAGTGCTACTAGCGTTATATCCTACGAGCAGTACTTC. It specifies CSATSVISYEQYF.

This clonotype was seen only a few times. The chain uses TRBV20-1 and TRBJ2-1, with 8 bases that match TRBD2. The length of the CDR3 is 15 residues. The germline gives CDR1 DFQATT, CDR2 SNEGSKA (reference sequence). J gave up 10 bases and V 8 bases, and 19 bases lay outside the gene matches. As DNA, the CDR3 is TGCAGTCCAGTGCCCCCCGGACTAGCAACGGAGGAGCAGTTCTTC. Residues: CSPVPPGLATEEQFF.

A word on this clonotype: This clone may be a read error of a much larger clone one base away. The chain joins TRBV7-6 to TRBJ2-7; the D is unclear. Germline V gives CDR1 SGHVS, CDR2 FNYEAQ. CDR3 length: 14 amino acids. CDR3 protein: CATSLDPGTYEQYF. In nucleotides, the CDR3 is TGTGCCACCAGCTTAGATCCAGGAACCTACGAGCAGTACTTC.

The sample holds a few counts of this clonotype. V gene TRBV15 combines with J gene TRBJ2-2, with 12 bases aligning to TRBD2. With V trimmed by 2 bases and J by 0 bases, 7 bases remained unmatched. CDR1 is LNHNV, CDR2 YYDKDF, per germline (reference sequence). CDR3 length: 19 residues. CDR3 nucleotide sequence: TGTGCCACCAGCAGATCGAGACTAGCGGGAGTCCCGAACACCGGGGAGCTGTTTTTT. It specifies CATSRSRLAGVPNTGELFF.

This clonotype was picked up many times. This chain connects TRBV20-1 to TRBJ2-1; TRBD2 matches at 12 bases. This CDR3 comprises 17 residues. Trimming cost V 3 bases and J 3 bases; bases outside gene matches: 9. Germline CDR1 DFQATT, CDR2 SNEGSKA (reference sequence). CDR3: CSASPSSGRAFYNEQFF. As DNA, the CDR3 is TGCAGTGCTAGCCCTTCTAGCGGGAGGGCCTTCTACAATGAGCAGTTCTTC.

Comments on this clonotype: A single base separates this from a much larger clone, so it may be a read error. This chain uses TRBV27 with TRBJ2-3; 7 bases fit TRBD2. Looked up from germline, CDR1 is MNHEY and CDR2 is SMNVEV (reference sequence). V shed 2 bases and J 5 bases; nucleotides not matched to a gene: 4. The CDR3 covers 14 residues. The CDR3 protein is CASSLAGVEDTQYF. The DNA of the CDR3 is TGTGCCAGCAGTTTAGCGGGGGTTGAAGATACGCAGTATTTT.

The chain couples TRBV7-9 to TRBJ1-3; D not resolved. CDR3 size: 13 residues. The V gene lost 1 base and the J gene lost 4 bases, with 5 bases spanning the gap. CDR1 is SEHNR, CDR2 FQNEAQ, per germline (reference sequence). The DNA for the CDR3 is TGTGCCAGCAGCTTAGGTATGGGAAACACCATATATTTT. Encoded protein: CASSLGMGNTIYF.

On this clonotype: A read error may be the cause here, since a much bigger clone is one base away. This chain joins TRBV20-1 and TRBJ2-1; TRBD2 agrees at 13 bases. The CDR3 consists of 18 residues. CDR1 is DFQATT and CDR2 is SNEGSKA in the germline V gene (reference sequence). The CDR3 coding sequence is TGCTGTGCTAGAGCAGCAGGACTAGCGGGAGCTTCCTACAATGAGCAGTTCTTC. Translated, it gives CCARAAGLAGASYNEQFF.

The chain couples TRBV29-1 to TRBJ2-7; D is possibly TRBD1 (6 bases). V lost 6 bases and J lost 0, with 12 bases in between. The CDR3 consists of 13 residues. Germline V gene lookup returns CDR1 SQVTM and CDR2 ANQGSEA. The DNA for the CDR3 is TGCAGCGTGACCGGGACATACTCCTACGAGCAGTACTTC. This sequence encodes CSVTGTYSYEQYF.

The rearrangement joins TRBV7-9 to TRBJ2-1; D gene unclear. Trimming left V 1 base short and J 3 bases short, with 10 bases between. Germline V gives CDR1 SEHNR, CDR2 FQNEAQ (reference sequence). CDR3 length: 15 amino acids. The CDR3 protein is CASSLVWYIYNEQFF. The CDR3 DNA reads TGTGCCAGCAGCTTAGTCTGGTACATCTACAATGAGCAGTTCTTC. Combining the CDR3 with reference TRBV7-9 and TRBJ2-1 gives the whole variable domain DTGVSQNPRHKITKRGQNVTFRCDPISEHNRLYWYRQTLGQGPEFLTYFQNEAQLEKSRLLSDRFSAERPKGSFSTLEIQRTEQGDSAMYLCASSLVWYIYNEQFFGPGTRLTVL.

This clonotype was counted many times. The CDR3 loop reads CAISESTAASNEQFF. As DNA, the CDR3 is TGTGCCATCAGTGAGTCGACAGCTGCGAGCAATGAGCAGTTCTTC. The chain employs TRBV10-3 and TRBJ2-1; perhaps TRBD1 as D (5 bases). Looked up from germline, CDR1 is ENHRY and CDR2 is SYGVKD. Deletions cut 0 bases from V and 6 bases from J, with 12 bases between. The CDR3 runs to 15 residues.